This T cell receptor (beta chain) was identified during a study of high-grade serous ovarian cancer treatment subgroups (dated by TCRdb to the early 2020s). A note on the overall study: On average, each sample produced about 14,000 sequencing reads and several thousand unique TCR beta rearrangements. The study examined TCR beta repertoires in high-grade serous ovarian cancer patients who were grouped under a laparoscopic triage algorithm by complete gross resection or by neoadjuvant chemotherapy response. The approximately 30-patient cohort included approximately ten patients with no residual disease after primary surgery (R0), approximately ten excellent NACT responders, and approximately ten poor NACT responders. Each patient contributed one primary tumor and two metastatic tumor samples, giving 75 to 95 samples in total.

The CDR3, from cysteine to phenylalanine, totals 14 residues. The entry retains the CDR3 DNA only, 42 bases that are in frame from base 1. In the germline V gene (reference sequence), CDR1 corresponds to WNHNN and CDR2 to SYGVQD. V is clipped by 6 bases and J by 0 bases, and the sequence between their germline boundaries is 8 bases long. Comment on this clone: Which antigen it targets is not known. It has no much larger one-base neighbor in the sample; base qualities were not kept.

What the work shows at the level of the full study, not this receptor alone: Repertoire similarity ranging from about 0.1 to 0.85 was observed between tumors from the same patient, whereas almost no similarity was observed between different patients. TCR repertoire analyses were focused on CDR3, and CDR1 and CDR2 were not analyzed. Neoantigen level correlated positively with TCR clonal relatedness, and copy number variation and mutation load from whole-genome sequencing showed a positive trend with TCR clonal relatedness. Bulk tumor TCR sequencing lacked spatial information, limiting insight into HGSC tumor complexity and diversity.

High-throughput TCR profiling via ImmunoSEQ was performed on the approximately 82 tumor samples. For the original study's pipeline: Repertoire diversity metrics included richness (unique productive sequences), clonality, evenness and relatedness; Bhattacharyya coefficient assessed similarity between samples. A sensitivity analysis excluded TCRs with fewer than two reads and gave consistent conclusions. TCRdb took over this immuneACCESS table, retaining in-frame rearrangements with V and J assigned. Such tables are incomplete; in checked studies, under half of the missing clones stem from an unresolved V gene, and the remainder is unexplained. For V, J and clone size, that table is used; D and trimming come from the DNA. Recorded for this sample are about 6,800 clones; 75% to 80% of them occurred a single time. The top ten hold 4.5% to 5.5% of the sample. Tumor samples were collected prior to definitive surgery or chemotherapy. The MD Anderson Biospecimen Extraction Resource handled genomic DNA extraction, while the MD Anderson Cancer Genomics Laboratory carried out the TCR sequencing.

Sequenced material: tumor tissue. This TCR was sampled from a human donor with high-grade serous ovarian cancer. The chain was built from TRBV10-1 and TRBJ2-2; the D gene is possibly TRBD1 or TRBD2, with 5 bases matching each. The sequenced DNA is TGCGCCAGCAGCGGGGCCGCGAACACCGGGGAGCTGTTTTTT. The encoded protein is CASSGAANTGELFF.